This TCR beta chain was obtained from a study of T cell repertoires in cytomegalovirus infection. For this clonotype: Its antigen remains unidentified.

Trimming removed 7 bases from V and 5 bases from J, with 20 bases in between. Germline loops: CDR1 LNHDA, CDR2 SQIVND (reference sequence). This CDR3 contains 15 residues. One entry per CDR3 protein, called by TCRdb with MiXCR from the reads. The data show about 830,000 distinct CDR3 sequences, roughly 33% seen once. This clonotype was obtained from a human donor in good health (CMV status not recorded). Some clones in this sample may be carry-over from other donors' samples. The specimen was cultured CD8+ T cells from PBMCs, collected from culture after CMV antigen stimulation. The V call is TRBV19, the J call TRBJ1-1; no firm D call. The CDR3, as DNA: TGTGCCAGTACCCTAAGGAGGGCGGCGTGGACTGAAGCTTTCTTT. Protein sequence: CASTLRRAAWTEAFF.